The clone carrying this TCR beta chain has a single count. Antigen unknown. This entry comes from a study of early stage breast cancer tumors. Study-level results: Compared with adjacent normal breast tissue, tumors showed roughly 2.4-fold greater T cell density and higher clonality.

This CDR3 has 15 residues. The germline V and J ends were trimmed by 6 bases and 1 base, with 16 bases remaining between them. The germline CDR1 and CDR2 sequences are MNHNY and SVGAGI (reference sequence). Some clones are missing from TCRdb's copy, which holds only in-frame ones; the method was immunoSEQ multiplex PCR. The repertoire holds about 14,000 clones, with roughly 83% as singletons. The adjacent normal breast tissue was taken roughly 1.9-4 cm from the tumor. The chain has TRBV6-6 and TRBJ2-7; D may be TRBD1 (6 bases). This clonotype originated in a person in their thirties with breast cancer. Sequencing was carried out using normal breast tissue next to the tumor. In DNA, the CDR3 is TGTGCCAGCAGGACGGGCAGGGGCCGATCCTACGAGCAGTACTTC. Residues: CASRTGRGRSYEQYF.